This TCR beta chain was observed in a study of CD8 T cells in Susac syndrome. V lost 6 bases, J lost 1 base, and 10 bases lay in between. Per germline, CDR1 SNHLY and CDR2 FYNNEI. The CDR3 covers 15 residues. TEMRA cells were FACS-enriched, unlike CD8+ and CD4+ T cells, which were negatively isolated. The authors reverse transcribed roughly 0.5 to 1 ug RNA with random hexamers. A single record per CDR3 protein comes from TCRdb applying MiXCR to the immunoSEQ multiplex PCR reads. The repertoire has fewer than 200,000 distinct CDR3 sequences, approximately 94% of them found once; the top ten carry 0.1%.

The chain combines TRBV2 with TRBJ2-6; D uncertain. The receptor was derived from a human donor in good health. The sample was CD4+ T cells from PBMCs. CDR3 residues: CASRALGSGANVLTF. Here the CDR3 DNA reads TGTGCCAGCAGAGCCCTGGGTTCTGGGGCCAACGTCCTGACTTTC.